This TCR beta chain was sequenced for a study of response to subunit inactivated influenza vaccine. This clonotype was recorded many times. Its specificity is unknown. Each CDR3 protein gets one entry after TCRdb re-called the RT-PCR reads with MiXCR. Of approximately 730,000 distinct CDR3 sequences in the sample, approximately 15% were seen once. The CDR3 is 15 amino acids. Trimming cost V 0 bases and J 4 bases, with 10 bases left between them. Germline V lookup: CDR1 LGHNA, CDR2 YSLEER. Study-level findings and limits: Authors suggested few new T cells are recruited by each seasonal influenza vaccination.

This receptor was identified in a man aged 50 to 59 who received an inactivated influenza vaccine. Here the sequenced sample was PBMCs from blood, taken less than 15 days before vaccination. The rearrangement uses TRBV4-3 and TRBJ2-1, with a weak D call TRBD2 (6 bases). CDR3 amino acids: CASSQDVSGYNEQFF. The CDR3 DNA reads TGCGCCAGCAGCCAAGATGTTAGCGGATACAATGAGCAGTTCTTC.